The 32 T cell receptor beta chains in this list originate from one sample, sequenced in a study of neurological immune-mediated disorders. Each CDR3 protein is one row after TCRdb ran MiXCR on the 5' RACE reads. Of 80,000 to 85,000 distinct CDR3 sequences detected, just over 2.5% appear once; the ten largest clones hold over 0.95%. The material sequenced was PBMCs. These receptors came from a woman under 40 with multiple sclerosis.

The sample holds many counts of this clonotype. The V and J genes are TRBV11-3 and TRBJ1-1, with 9 bases fitting TRBD1. CDR1 is SGHNT and CDR2 is YENEEA in the germline V gene. The CDR3 contains 17 residues. Trimming at V came to 5 bases and at J to 4 bases, leaving 14 bases not matched to a gene. The CDR3 loop reads CASSPGDREELGTEAFF. As DNA, the CDR3 is TGTGCCAGCAGCCCGGGGGACAGGGAGGAGCTGGGCACTGAAGCTTTCTTT.

This clonotype was observed many times. The CDR3, as DNA: TGTGCCAGCAGCTTGGGAATGGGAGAGACCCAGTACTTC. It yields the protein CASSLGMGETQYF. V is TRBV5-6 and J is TRBJ2-5; D unresolved. Trimming removed 0 bases at V and 4 bases at J, with 7 bases between. Germline V gene lookup returns CDR1 SGHDT and CDR2 YYEEEE. The CDR3 spans 13 residues.

There are many counts of this clonotype. The gene calls are TRBV7-9 and TRBJ2-6; D remains unclear. V dropped 11 bases and J dropped 0 bases, with 8 bases sitting between them. Germline lookup yields CDR1 SEHNR and CDR2 FQNEAQ (reference sequence). This CDR3 has 13 residues. CDR3 sequence: CAGYNSGANVLTF. CDR3 nucleotides: TGTGCCGGCTATAACTCTGGGGCCAACGTCCTGACTTTC.

This clonotype was detected ten times or more. The J gene is TRBJ2-1, the V gene TRBV5-1, with D unclear. This CDR3 has 15 residues. Germline assignment: CDR1 SGHRS and CDR2 YFSETQ. The V end lost 0 bases, the J end lost 2 bases, and 9 bases lay between the germline ends. The CDR3 DNA reads TGCGCCAGCAGCTTGGGCGCGGAGCCCTACAATGAGCAGTTCTTC. Protein product: CASSLGAEPYNEQFF.

This clonotype came up many times. This sequence joins TRBV7-2 and TRBJ1-1; D is perhaps TRBD1 (6 bases). This CDR3 contains 14 residues. Per germline, CDR1 SGHTA and CDR2 FQGNSA. The ends were cut back, 5 bases at V and 1 base at J, with 11 bases in the middle. The CDR3 bases are TGTGCCAGCAGCCCTTGGACAGAGAACACTGAAGCTTTCTTT. Translating gives CASSPWTENTEAFF.

The table lists this clonotype with many counts. J is TRBJ2-3 and V is TRBV30; unclear D gene. Trimming removed 0 bases from V and 4 bases from J, with 8 bases in between. Germline CDR1 is GTSNPN and CDR2 is SVGIG (reference sequence). The length of the CDR3 is 13 residues. CDR3 region: CAWSVRLADTQYF. The CDR3 nucleotides are TGTGCCTGGAGTGTACGTCTAGCAGATACGCAGTATTTT.

In its sample, this clonotype was seen many times. The chain uses TRBV24-1 and TRBJ1-1; possible D gene TRBD1, 5 bases. The CDR3 consists of 13 residues. V shed 3 bases and J shed 5 bases, with 9 bases lying between them. Germline CDR1 KGHDR, CDR2 SFDVKD. CDR3 DNA sequence: TGTGCCACCAGTGATGGGGCCCGGACTGAAGCTTTCTTT. This codes for CATSDGARTEAFF.

In its sample, this clonotype was seen many times. The V gene is TRBV5-1, the J gene TRBJ2-1; TRBD2 matches 11 bases. The ends lost 2 bases at V and 0 bases at J; junction bases unmatched: 7. Germline V gives CDR1 SGHRS, CDR2 YFSETQ. The CDR3 spans 18 residues. As DNA, the CDR3 is TGCGCCAGCAGCTTTACTAGCGGGAGTACTAGCTCCTACAATGAGCAGTTCTTC. It specifies CASSFTSGSTSSYNEQFF. Together with reference TRBV5-1 and TRBJ2-1, the CDR3 gives the full variable domain: KAGVTQTPRYLIKTRGQQVTLSCSPISGHRSVSWYQQTPGQGLQFLFEYFSETQRNKGNFPGRFSGRQFSNSRSEMNVSTLELGDSALYLCASSFTSGSTSSYNEQFFGPGTRLTVL.

This clonotype has at least ten counts. This chain connects TRBV12-3 or TRBV12-4 to TRBJ2-1; 8 nucleotides line up with TRBD2. The CDR3 length is 15 residues. Trimming cost V 6 bases and J 4 bases; bases outside gene matches: 8. Here the CDR3 reads CASSTSGYRYNEQFF. In DNA, the CDR3 is TGTGCCAGCAGCACTAGCGGCTACAGGTACAATGAGCAGTTCTTC.

This clonotype occurred many times. V and J are TRBV7-8 and TRBJ2-6; no definite D call. The CDR3 contains 16 residues. Germline CDR1 is SGHVS and CDR2 is FQNEAQ. Between the trimmed V and J ends, which lost 0 bases and 2 bases, there was a span of 8 bases. The CDR3 region is CASSLARVPGANVLTF. The CDR3 nucleotides are TGTGCCAGCAGCTTAGCGCGAGTCCCTGGGGCCAACGTCCTGACTTTC.

This clonotype occurred many times. The rearrangement uses TRBV7-9 and TRBJ2-2; D is undetermined. Trimming removed 5 bases from V and 0 bases from J, with 1 base in between. This CDR3 is built from 12 residues. CDR1 is SEHNR, CDR2 FQNEAQ, per germline (reference sequence). The CDR3 region has the DNA TGTGCCAGCAGCCCGAACACCGGGGAGCTGTTTTTT. Translating it yields CASSPNTGELFF.

This clonotype was detected ten times or more. The chain couples TRBV28 to TRBJ1-2; no definite D call. The CDR3 totals 14 residues. Germline lookup yields CDR1 MDHEN and CDR2 SYDVKM. With 2 bases removed from V and 2 bases from J, the gap between germline ends came to 9 bases. This CDR3 is CASSLMGGNYGYTF. The DNA of the CDR3 is TGTGCCAGCAGTTTAATGGGCGGAAACTATGGCTACACCTTC.

In its sample, this clonotype was seen many times. This chain links TRBV10-2 with TRBJ2-7; D gene ambiguous. Germline V lookup: CDR1 WSHSY, CDR2 SAAADI. V lost 4 bases and J 7 bases, leaving 11 bases between the germline ends. The CDR3 extends over 12 amino acids. CDR3 loop: CASSGPFREQYF. CDR3 bases: TGCGCCAGCAGTGGACCCTTCCGGGAGCAGTACTTC.

This clonotype was observed many times. CDR3 nucleotides: TGCAGTGCTAGCGGACTAGCCACTGAAGCTTTCTTT. Its translation: CSASGLATEAFF. The chain combines TRBV20-1 with TRBJ1-1; D is uncertain. With 3 bases removed from V and 4 bases from J, the gap between germline ends came to 9 bases. This CDR3 comprises 12 residues. Germline loops: CDR1 DFQATT, CDR2 SNEGSKA (reference sequence).

This clonotype was detected only a few times. V gene TRBV7-2 combines with J gene TRBJ2-3; the D is unclear. V was cut by 0 bases and J by 0 bases, with 7 bases left in between. Germline V gene lookup returns CDR1 SGHTA and CDR2 FQGNSA. This CDR3 contains 15 residues. CDR3 bases: TGTGCCAGCAGCTTAGCCGGCAGGAGCACAGATACGCAGTATTTT. Translation gives CASSLAGRSTDTQYF.

This clonotype was recorded many times. The CDR3 DNA reads as TGTGCCAGCAGCCCCAGAACCGGACAGGGGGCAGGAGGCTACACCTTC. As protein: CASSPRTGQGAGGYTF. The rearrangement joins TRBV9 to TRBJ1-2, with 11 bases that match TRBD1. The CDR3 extends over 16 amino acids. CDR1 and CDR2 (germline): SGDLS, YYNGEE. The J segment lost 8 bases and the V segment lost 4 bases, leaving 13 bases of the junction unmatched.

Ten or more counts support this clonotype. This chain links TRBV28 with TRBJ1-1; D remains ambiguous. V dropped 3 bases and J dropped 3 bases, with 11 bases sitting between them. CDR3 length: 14 amino acids. Germline values: CDR1 MDHEN, CDR2 SYDVKM. The CDR3 DNA is TGTGCCAGCAGTTTTACTAGGGAGGACACTGAAGCTTTCTTT. This translates into CASSFTREDTEAFF. The whole variable domain, remainder taken from reference TRBV28 and TRBJ1-1, is DVKVTQSSRYLVKRTGEKVFLECVQDMDHENMFWYRQDPGLGLRLIYFSYDVKMKEKGDIPEGYSVSREKKERFSLILESASTNQTSMYLCASSFTREDTEAFFGQGTRLTVV.

This clonotype was seen many times. This sequence joins TRBV5-1 and TRBJ2-3; 7 nucleotides agree with TRBD2. The CDR3 has 14 residues. Looked up from germline, CDR1 is SGHRS and CDR2 is YFSETQ. Germline trimming cut 6 bases from V and 10 bases from J; bases unmatched to any gene: 14. The CDR3 sequence is CASNGDIREASQYF. In nucleotides, the CDR3 is TGCGCCAGCAACGGGGATATTCGGGAGGCCTCGCAGTATTTT. The full variable domain, completed using reference TRBV5-1 and TRBJ2-3, is KAGVTQTPRYLIKTRGQQVTLSCSPISGHRSVSWYQQTPGQGLQFLFEYFSETQRNKGNFPGRFSGRQFSNSRSEMNVSTLELGDSALYLCASNGDIREASQYFGPGTRLTVL.

This clonotype was seen at least ten times. The chain has TRBV7-2 and TRBJ2-7; D is undetermined. The V end lost 0 bases, the J end lost 3 bases, and 3 bases lay between the germline ends. CDR1 is SGHTA and CDR2 is FQGNSA in the germline V gene. The CDR3 is 12 residues long. The CDR3 loop is CASSLAVYEQYF. The CDR3, as DNA: TGTGCCAGCAGCTTAGCGGTCTACGAGCAGTACTTC. The entire variable domain, with the rest obtained from reference TRBV7-2 and TRBJ2-7, is as follows: GAGVSQSPSNKVTEKGKDVELRCDPISGHTALYWYRQSLGQGLEFLIYFQGNSAPDKSGLPSDRFSAERTGGSVSTLTIQRTQQEDSAVYLCASSLAVYEQYFGPGTRLTVT.

This clonotype is medium-sized (0.01 to 0.1%). This rearrangement joins TRBV28 to TRBJ2-7; TRBD2 might be the D (7 bases). CDR1 and CDR2 from the germline V gene are MDHEN and SYDVKM. Deletions cut 6 bases from V and 5 bases from J, with 23 bases between. This CDR3 has 16 residues. The CDR3 DNA is TGTGCCAGCAGCAAGAGGGGGAGGGCATCTTTGAACGAGCAGTACTTC. Amino acid sequence: CASSKRGRASLNEQYF. The variable domain in full, with the rest retrieved from reference TRBV28 and TRBJ2-7, is DVKVTQSSRYLVKRTGEKVFLECVQDMDHENMFWYRQDPGLGLRLIYFSYDVKMKEKGDIPEGYSVSREKKERFSLILESASTNQTSMYLCASSKRGRASLNEQYFGPGTRLTVT.

This clonotype has ten or more counts. The rearrangement joins TRBV9 to TRBJ1-6; no firm D call. The CDR3 extends over 13 amino acids. Trimming left V 3 bases short and J 6 bases short, with 7 bases between. Germline CDR1 SGDLS, CDR2 YYNGEE. This CDR3 is CASSGSGNSPLHF. CDR3 nucleotide sequence: TGTGCCAGCAGCGGTTCCGGTAATTCACCCCTCCACTTT.

This clonotype was counted ten times or more. The rearrangement uses TRBV20-1 and TRBJ2-7; 9 bases map to TRBD2. Germline V gene lookup returns CDR1 DFQATT and CDR2 SNEGSKA (reference sequence). V shed 5 bases and J 4 bases; nucleotides not matched to a gene: 3. CDR3 length: 12 residues. The CDR3 DNA is TGCAGTGCTTCTCTAGCGGGGTACGAGCAGTACTTC. It translates to CSASLAGYEQYF.

The table lists this clonotype with many counts. The chain carries TRBV20-1 and TRBJ1-5, with TRBD1 as a possible D gene (5 bases). Germline CDR1 is DFQATT and CDR2 is SNEGSKA (reference sequence). V was clipped by 5 bases and J by 3 bases, with 11 bases between them. This CDR3 contains 13 residues. The CDR3, as DNA: TGCAGTGCTCTTGGACATTACAATCAGCCCCAGCATTTT. Translating gives CSALGHYNQPQHF.

The table lists this clonotype with many counts. The chain has TRBV20-1 and TRBJ2-1, with D hard to call. The CDR3 spans 11 residues. Germline CDR1 and CDR2: DFQATT and SNEGSKA (reference sequence). V lost 0 bases, J lost 9 bases, and 6 bases lay in between. The DNA for the CDR3 is TGCAGTGCTAGAGAGGATAGTGAGCAGTTCTTC. Translated: CSAREDSEQFF.

This clonotype was picked up many times. The chain uses TRBV29-1 and TRBJ2-5; tentative D call: TRBD1 (6 bases). Trimming stripped 5 bases from V and 3 bases from J, with 16 bases between. The CDR3 contains 14 residues. Per the germline V gene, CDR1 is SQVTM and CDR2 is ANQGSEA. DNA of the CDR3: TGCAGCGTTCGAGGGACAAGCGTGGAAGAGACCCAGTACTTC. This gives the protein CSVRGTSVEETQYF.

The sample holds a few counts of this clonotype. Possible read error: a much larger clone is one base away. The V gene is TRBV7-2, the J gene TRBJ1-5, with D possibly matching TRBD1 (6 bases). Per germline, CDR1 SGHTA and CDR2 FQGNSA. The CDR3 runs to 14 residues. CDR3 amino acids: CASSLTQGPQPQNF. In DNA form, the CDR3 reads TGTGCCAGCAGCCTCACACAGGGACCTCAGCCCCAGAATTTT.

This clonotype showed up many times. The chain recombines TRBV5-6 with TRBJ2-3, with D tentatively TRBD1 (6 bases). Looked up from germline, CDR1 is SGHDT and CDR2 is YYEEEE. Trimming pared 4 bases from V and 1 base from J, leaving 10 bases between. The CDR3 has 14 residues. The CDR3 loop reads CASSTGSGTDTQYF. CDR3 bases: TGTGCCAGCAGCACAGGGTCGGGCACAGATACGCAGTATTTT.

In its sample, this clonotype was seen many times. The chain couples TRBV3-1 to TRBJ2-2; 16 bases agree with TRBD2. The J segment lost 7 bases and the V segment lost 8 bases, leaving 13 bases of the junction unmatched. This CDR3 has 18 amino acids. Germline V gene lookup returns CDR1 LGHDT and CDR2 YNNKEL (reference sequence). This chain's CDR3 is CASSSTGLAGGSGGELFF. The CDR3 DNA is TGTGCCAGCTCGTCAACGGGACTAGCGGGAGGGAGTGGCGGGGAGCTGTTTTTT.

This clonotype was recorded many times. The rearrangement uses TRBV12-3 or TRBV12-4 and TRBJ1-1; no definite D call. Trimming took off 1 base at V and 5 bases at J, with 8 bases between the two ends. The CDR3 contains 13 residues. CDR3 DNA sequence: TGTGCCAGCAGTTTAGGGGTAGGAACTGAAGCTTTCTTT. Its protein is CASSLGVGTEAFF.

This clonotype was picked up many times. The chain links TRBV20-1 to TRBJ2-3, with D unresolved. Trimming removed 2 bases at V and 0 bases at J, with 6 bases between. CDR3 length equals 13 residues. Germline V lookup: CDR1 DFQATT, CDR2 SNEGSKA (reference sequence). Here the CDR3 reads CSARSGSTDTQYF. The CDR3, as DNA: TGCAGTGCTAGATCCGGGAGCACAGATACGCAGTATTTT.

This clonotype occurred many times. The V and J genes are TRBV11-2 and TRBJ2-1; D possibly matches TRBD1 or TRBD2 (5 bases each). Germline-derived CDR1 and CDR2 are SGHAT and FQNNGV. V lost 0 bases and J lost 9, with 27 bases in between. The CDR3 has 19 amino acids. CDR3 protein: CASSLENRVTRPEGPEQFF. CDR3 DNA: TGTGCCAGCAGCTTAGAGAATAGGGTAACTAGGCCCGAGGGACCTGAGCAGTTCTTC.

In this sample, this clonotype turned up many times. This chain connects TRBV29-1 to TRBJ1-1, with D perhaps TRBD1 (5 bases). The germline CDR1 and CDR2 sequences are SQVTM and ANQGSEA. The CDR3 has 12 amino acids. V was pared by 7 bases and J by 6 bases, with 15 bases between. The CDR3 DNA sequence: TGCAGCGCCGGCCACATGGGGGCTGAAGCTTTCTTT. Protein product: CSAGHMGAEAFF.